This is a list of T cell receptor beta chains from one sample in a study of regulatory T cells in long-lasting Graves disease. MiXCR, applied by TCRdb to the multiplex PCR reads, yields one record per CDR3 protein. The sample contains under 500,000 distinct CDR3 sequences, over 15% of which appear only once. These same records also appear under a second study, on T cells in Graves' hyperthyroidism and ophthalmopathy.

The material was peripheral blood mononuclear cells (PBMCs), obtained at new diagnosis, from a patient treated with antithyroid drugs. These receptors all stem from a woman in her thirties with Graves disease. Both conserved end residues are part of each CDR3. D genes are given only for firm matches. Where a row states a size, it is once, few, many or the class of an expanded clone; other rows omit it.

D | J | V | size | length | CDR3 | DNA
. | TRBJ1-5 | TRBV2 | many | 15 | CASSSTDLRFQPQHF | TGTGCCAGCAGCTCCACGGACTTACGATTTCAGCCCCAGCATTTT
. | TRBJ1-1 | TRBV19 | few | 14 | CASSQGKVRTEAFF | TGTGCCAGTAGTCAAGGGAAGGTTCGAACTGAAGCTTTCTTT
. | TRBJ2-6 | TRBV28 | many | 14 | CASSLPGGANVLTF | TGTGCCAGCAGTTTGCCTGGCGGGGCCAACGTCCTGACTTTC
TRBD1 | TRBJ1-1 | TRBV28 | many | 14 | CASSPYRGNTEAFF | TGTGCCAGCAGTCCCTACAGGGGGAACACTGAAGCTTTCTTT
TRBD2 | TRBJ2-1 | TRBV11-3 | many | 18 | CASSPGGLAGLAYNEQFF | TGTGCCAGCAGCCCAGGGGGACTAGCGGGTCTCGCATACAATGAGCAGTTCTTC
. | TRBJ1-1 | TRBV6-5 | many | 15 | CASSYRWAQNTEAFF | TGTGCCAGCAGTTACCGTTGGGCCCAGAACACTGAAGCTTTCTTT
. | TRBJ1-2 | TRBV6-2/TRBV6-3 | many | 13 | CASSYDGPYGYTF | TGTGCCAGCAGTTACGACGGACCCTATGGCTACACCTTC
. | TRBJ1-2 | TRBV12-3/TRBV12-4 | many | 14 | CASSLGDENYGYTF | TGTGCCAGCAGTTTAGGTGACGAGAACTATGGCTACACCTTC
. | TRBJ1-4 | TRBV20-1 | many | 11 | CSALRDEKLFF | TGCAGTGCCCTCAGGGACGAAAAACTGTTTTTT
TRBD2 | TRBJ2-7 | TRBV28 | . | 15 | CASSLLSGNSYEQYF | TGTGCCAGCAGCTTACTGAGCGGGAACTCCTACGAGCAGTACTTC
TRBD2 | TRBJ2-1 | TRBV6-2/TRBV6-3 | . | 14 | CAISEPAGGKVQFF | TGTGCCATCAGTGAGCCCGCCGGGGGGAAGGTGCAGTTCTTC
TRBD1 | TRBJ1-2 | TRBV7-9 | . | 16 | CASSSPGQAEFYGYTF | TGTGCCAGCAGCTCCCCGGGACAGGCGGAGTTCTATGGCTACACCTTC
. | TRBJ1-1 | TRBV28 | many | 14 | CASSRGLKGAEAFF | TGTGCCAGCAGCAGGGGACTCAAAGGGGCTGAAGCTTTCTTT
. | TRBJ2-3 | TRBV20-1 | . | 16 | CSAPAGQPIRTDTQYF | TGCAGTGCCCCGGCGGGCCAGCCTATTCGCACAGATACGCAGTATTTT
TRBD1 | TRBJ2-7 | TRBV6-1 | . | 14 | CASSRRQGGYEQYF | TGTGCCAGCAGTAGACGACAGGGTGGGTACGAGCAGTACTTC
. | TRBJ1-2 | TRBV29-1 | . | 14 | CSVEGRTDAYGYTF | TGCAGCGTTGAAGGGCGGACCGATGCCTATGGCTACACCTTC
. | TRBJ2-1 | TRBV30 | many | 15 | CAWNPEGGSYNEQFF | TGTGCCTGGAATCCCGAAGGAGGATCCTACAATGAGCAGTTCTTC
. | TRBJ2-3 | TRBV7-9 | many | 13 | CASSVTSTDTQYF | TGTGCCAGCAGCGTAACTAGCACAGATACGCAGTATTTT
. | TRBJ1-5 | TRBV28 | . | 16 | CATEIISPLGNQPQHF | TGTGCCACGGAAATCATCTCACCTCTGGGCAATCAGCCCCAGCATTTT
. | TRBJ2-5 | TRBV28 | many | 16 | CASSSLGLTGGETQYF | TGTGCCAGCAGCTCCCTCGGACTAACTGGAGGAGAGACCCAGTACTTC
. | TRBJ1-5 | TRBV27 | many | 14 | CASSPTPLASPQHF | TGTGCCAGCAGTCCTACACCCCTAGCGAGTCCCCAGCATTTT
TRBD2 | TRBJ2-2 | TRBV10-3 | many | 15 | CAIRGAGGNTGELFF | TGTGCCATCAGGGGAGCGGGAGGAAACACCGGGGAGCTGTTTTTT
. | TRBJ1-3 | TRBV13 | few | 17 | CASSPGEGQLSGNTIYF | TGTGCCAGCAGCCCCGGGGAGGGGCAGCTCTCTGGAAACACCATATATTTT
. | TRBJ2-1 | TRBV2 | few | 14 | CASSGRRSYNEQFF | TGTGCCAGCAGTGGTCGGCGGTCCTACAATGAGCAGTTCTTC
TRBD2 | TRBJ2-7 | TRBV6-2/TRBV6-3 | . | 15 | CASRTSGRSSYEQYF | TGTGCCAGCAGAACTAGCGGGAGGTCCTCCTACGAGCAGTACTTC
. | TRBJ2-7 | TRBV2 | many | 13 | CASLRGRTYEQYF | TGTGCCAGCCTCCGGGGCAGGACTTACGAGCAGTACTTC
. | TRBJ2-1 | TRBV12-3/TRBV12-4 | many | 13 | CASSGGTGNEQFF | TGTGCCAGCAGTGGTGGGACGGGTAATGAGCAGTTCTTC
. | TRBJ2-1 | TRBV5-1 | many | 12 | CASSLFDNEQFF | TGCGCCAGCAGCTTGTTCGATAATGAGCAGTTCTTC
. | TRBJ2-5 | TRBV7-9 | . | 12 | CASSFSRETQYF | TGTGCCAGCAGCTTTAGCAGAGAGACCCAGTACTTC
. | TRBJ2-7 | TRBV20-1 | many | 14 | CSARAQGFIYEQYF | TGCAGTGCTAGGGCCCAGGGATTCATCTACGAGCAGTACTTC
TRBD2 | TRBJ2-1 | TRBV29-1 | few | 15 | CSVSRSGRAHNEQFF | TGCAGCGTGTCGCGAAGCGGGAGAGCACATAATGAGCAGTTCTTC
. | TRBJ2-1 | TRBV27 | few | 13 | CASSPPDQPREFF | TGTGCCAGCAGTCCCCCCGACCAGCCCCGGGAGTTCTTC
. | TRBJ2-2 | TRBV7-9 | many | 15 | CASSLSALRTGELFF | TGTGCCAGCAGCTTATCCGCACTGCGCACCGGGGAGCTGTTTTTT
TRBD2 | TRBJ2-5 | TRBV7-2 | few | 19 | CASRTVPIPAGGPGETQYF | TGTGCCAGCAGGACGGTACCTATTCCCGCGGGAGGCCCTGGAGAGACCCAGTACTTC
. | TRBJ1-2 | TRBV20-1 | many | 14 | CSAPQDRNNYGYTF | TGCAGTGCCCCTCAAGACCGAAATAACTATGGCTACACCTTC
TRBD1 | TRBJ2-3 | TRBV7-9 | many | 15 | CASRPDRGSTDTQYF | TGTGCCAGCAGACCTGACAGGGGGAGCACAGATACGCAGTATTTT